This TCR beta chain was sequenced in a study of PD-1 and CTLA-4 blockade in melanoma. Data came from immunoSEQ multiplex PCR; TCRdb stores just in-frame clones and leaves some out. The sample includes about 29,000 clones, roughly nine tenths of them seen just once. The V end was cut by 3 bases, the J end by 7 bases, with 7 bases between. CDR3 length equals 12 residues. Germline values: CDR1 SGHAT, CDR2 FQNNGV. The TCR was taken from a human donor with melanoma. This specimen consisted of CD8+ T cells from peripheral blood, obtained before anti-PD-1 treatment. V gene TRBV11-2 combines with J gene TRBJ1-5, with D tentatively TRBD1 (6 bases). CDR3 sequence reads: CASSLGGQPQHF. In DNA form, the CDR3 reads TGTGCCAGCAGCTTGGGGGGCCAGCCCCAGCATTTT.